The rows below give T cell receptor beta chains drawn from one sample of a study of blood T cell repertoires in COVID-19. The method was immunoSEQ multiplex PCR; TCRdb's version includes in-frame clones alone and lacks a portion of them. The table includes approximately 110,000 clones, just under 90% detected once. The specimen was peripheral blood. The receptors here all came from a woman aged 50 to 65 with acute or convalescent COVID-19. The CDR3 runs from the conserved cysteine through the conserved F or W. The D gene is left open where the match is weak. Clone sizes are given selectively: once, few, many, or a class where the clone is expanded.

j_gene	d_gene	abundance	v_gene	CDR3nt	CDR3aa
TRBJ2-1	TRBD2	.	TRBV10-2	TGCGCCAGCAGTGTAAGAAGGGGACTAGCGGGAGACCCCCGGGATTATATTTTTGAGCAGTTCTTC	CASSVRRGLAGDPRDYIFEQFF
TRBJ1-1	TRBD1	.	TRBV18	TGTGCCAGCTCACCATGGGACAGCGACGAAGCTTTCTTT	CASSPWDSDEAFF
TRBJ1-6	TRBD1	.	TRBV3-1/TRBV3-2	TGTGCCAGCAGCAGCAATTCAGGGGGATCCTATAATTCACCCCTCCACTTT	CASSSNSGGSYNSPLHF
TRBJ2-7	.	.	TRBV5-6	TGTGCCAGCAGCTTGGCTAAGGGGCTGGACTACAGCGAGCAGTACTTC	CASSLAKGLDYSEQYF
TRBJ1-6	.	few	TRBV10-3	TGTGCCATCAGTGAAGCAAATTCACCCCTCCACTTT	CAISEANSPLHF
TRBJ1-3	TRBD1	.	TRBV28	TGTGCCAGCAGTTCACAGGGGGCGCCGACCATATATTTT	CASSSQGAPTIYF
TRBJ1-1	.	.	TRBV28	TGTGCCAGCTCACTCCTGAACACTGAAGCTTTCTTT	CASSLLNTEAFF
TRBJ1-2	TRBD1	.	TRBV20-1	TGCAGTGCCTCCCGGACAGGACTCTACACCTTC	CSASRTGLYTF
TRBJ2-3	TRBD1	.	TRBV7-9	TGTGCCAGCAGCCAGGCGGGACAGGGCTGGGATACGCAGTATTTT	CASSQAGQGWDTQYF
TRBJ2-1	TRBD2	.	TRBV7-9	TGTGCCAGCAGTCCCCATGGGACTAGCGGTATCGGGGAAAACAATGAGCAGTTCTTC	CASSPHGTSGIGENNEQFF
TRBJ1-1	.	.	TRBV15	TGTGCCACCAGCAGAGCGCCGACATTGACGAACACTGAAGCTTTCTTT	CATSRAPTLTNTEAFF
TRBJ2-1	.	.	TRBV4-3	TGCGCCAGCAGCCATCAATTTGGGGGCGGGAGCTCCTACAATGAGCAGTTCTTC	CASSHQFGGGSSYNEQFF
TRBJ1-6	.	once	TRBV5-4	TGTGCCAGCAGCTTGGACAGCTCCTATAATTCACCCCTCCACTTT	CASSLDSSYNSPLHF
TRBJ2-1	TRBD2	.	TRBV11-2	TGTGCCAGCAGCGGATTAGCGGGGCTATACAATGAGCAGTTCTTC	CASSGLAGLYNEQFF
TRBJ2-3	.	.	TRBV9	TGTGCCAGCAGCCGGGAGATGGGGACGCAGTATTTT	CASSREMGTQYF
TRBJ1-6	TRBD1	.	TRBV29-1	TGCAGCGTCCAGGGGGCGGTGAATTCACCCCTCCACTTT	CSVQGAVNSPLHF
TRBJ2-7	.	.	TRBV6-2/TRBV6-3	TGTGCCAGCAGTTACCACTCAGGGACCTACGAGCAGTACTTC	CASSYHSGTYEQYF
TRBJ1-3	TRBD1	.	TRBV5-1	TGCGCCAGCAGCCCGGACAGGGGCTCTGGAAACACCATATATTTT	CASSPDRGSGNTIYF
TRBJ1-6	TRBD1	once	TRBV14	TGTGCCAGCAGCTCGGACAGGGGGCGTTCACCCCTCCACTTT	CASSSDRGRSPLHF
TRBJ1-2	.	.	TRBV10-3	TGTGCCATAGTTACAGAAGGCTATGGCTACACCTTC	CAIVTEGYGYTF
TRBJ1-6	.	.	TRBV2	TGTGCCAGCAGCGGGAGGGTCTCCTATAATTCACCCCTCCACTTT	CASSGRVSYNSPLHF
TRBJ2-7	.	.	TRBV7-8	TGTGCCAGCAGCTTATTCCCAGGCAACTTCTCCTACGAGCAGTACTTC	CASSLFPGNFSYEQYF
TRBJ2-2	.	.	TRBV25-1	TGTGCCAGCAGTGATGACAGGCCACCCGCCGGGGAGCTGTTTTTT	CASSDDRPPAGELFF
TRBJ1-1	.	.	TRBV19	TGTGCCAGTAGTACCCACTCAGGTGGTGAAGCTTTCTTT	CASSTHSGGEAFF
TRBJ2-1	.	once	TRBV5-1	TGCGCCAGCAGCCACGGGAGCGGCAAGTTAAGCTACAATGAGCAGTTCTTC	CASSHGSGKLSYNEQFF
TRBJ2-7	TRBD1	.	TRBV18	TGTGCCAGCTCACCACAGACAGGGGACAGCTACGAGCAGTACTTC	CASSPQTGDSYEQYF
TRBJ1-5	.	.	TRBV29-1	TGCAGCGTCCCGGGGAGGGGGAGTCAGCCCCAGCATTTT	CSVPGRGSQPQHF
TRBJ2-7	.	.	TRBV30	TGTGCCTGGTCAGGGGGGTCCTACGAGCAGTACTTC	CAWSGGSYEQYF
TRBJ1-3	.	.	TRBV2	TGTGCCAGCAGGAGGGAGTCTGGAAACACCATATATTTT	CASRRESGNTIYF